A selection of T cell receptor beta chains follows, all from one sample in a study of CD8 T cells in Susac syndrome. TCRdb re-called the immunoSEQ multiplex PCR reads through MiXCR, storing one row per CDR3 protein. The data show 150,000 to 200,000 distinct CDR3 sequences, around 96% seen once. The sequenced sample consisted of CD4+ T cells from PBMCs. These receptors came from a human donor in good health. Each CDR3 is given with its conserved first and last residue. D genes are given only for firm matches. For some rows the clone size is stated as once, few or many, or as a class when expanded; others skip it.

clone size: NA; D gene: NA; V gene: TRBV28; J gene: TRBJ2-5; CDR3 protein: CASMGQETQYF; CDR3 DNA: TGTGCCAGCATGGGTCAAGAGACCCAGTACTTC
clone size: NA; D gene: TRBD1; V gene: TRBV30; J gene: TRBJ1-3; CDR3 protein: CAWRDRGRNTIYF; CDR3 DNA: TGTGCCTGGAGGGACAGGGGACGGAACACCATATATTTT
clone size: NA; D gene: NA; V gene: TRBV24-1; J gene: TRBJ2-3; CDR3 protein: CATSAPAPVLDTQYF; CDR3 DNA: TGTGCCACCAGTGCCCCCGCCCCGGTTCTGGATACGCAGTATTTT
clone size: NA; D gene: TRBD2; V gene: TRBV20-1; J gene: TRBJ2-3; CDR3 protein: CSASLAGVVDTQYF; CDR3 DNA: TGCAGTGCCTCACTAGCGGGAGTCGTGGATACGCAGTATTTT
clone size: NA; D gene: NA; V gene: TRBV24-1; J gene: TRBJ2-1; CDR3 protein: CATSDFDGEQFF; CDR3 DNA: TGTGCCACCAGTGATTTTGACGGTGAGCAGTTCTTC
clone size: NA; D gene: TRBD1; V gene: TRBV29-1; J gene: TRBJ2-5; CDR3 protein: CSVSRDRVQETQYF; CDR3 DNA: TGCAGCGTTAGTCGAGACAGGGTCCAAGAGACCCAGTACTTC
clone size: NA; D gene: NA; V gene: TRBV28; J gene: TRBJ2-7; CDR3 protein: CASSLYLGNYEQYF; CDR3 DNA: TGTGCCAGCAGTTTGTACTTGGGCAACTACGAGCAGTACTTC
clone size: NA; D gene: NA; V gene: TRBV27; J gene: TRBJ2-5; CDR3 protein: CASSLLGGQETQYF; CDR3 DNA: TGTGCCAGCAGTTTACTCGGGGGTCAAGAGACCCAGTACTTC
clone size: NA; D gene: TRBD1; V gene: TRBV4-3; J gene: TRBJ2-7; CDR3 protein: CASSQQITGGLTKLPYEQYF; CDR3 DNA: TGCGCCAGCAGCCAACAAATTACAGGGGGCCTAACAAAACTTCCCTACGAGCAGTACTTC
clone size: NA; D gene: NA; V gene: TRBV30; J gene: TRBJ2-1; CDR3 protein: CALAGRSTYNEQFF; CDR3 DNA: TGTGCCCTTGCGGGGAGGTCGACCTACAATGAGCAGTTCTTC
clone size: NA; D gene: NA; V gene: TRBV12-3/TRBV12-4; J gene: TRBJ1-2; CDR3 protein: CASSTGTSYGYTF; CDR3 DNA: TGTGCCAGCAGCACGGGAACCTCCTATGGCTACACCTTC
clone size: NA; D gene: TRBD2; V gene: TRBV12-3/TRBV12-4; J gene: TRBJ2-7; CDR3 protein: CASTGGPGEQYF; CDR3 DNA: TGTGCCAGCACGGGAGGGCCGGGTGAGCAGTACTTC
clone size: NA; D gene: NA; V gene: TRBV7-2; J gene: TRBJ2-1; CDR3 protein: CASSLGLDSNLEQFF; CDR3 DNA: TGTGCCAGCAGCTTAGGTTTGGACAGCAATCTTGAGCAGTTCTTC
clone size: NA; D gene: NA; V gene: TRBV2; J gene: TRBJ1-5; CDR3 protein: CASSERGYSNQPQHF; CDR3 DNA: TGTGCCAGCAGTGAGAGAGGATATAGCAATCAGCCCCAGCATTTT
clone size: NA; D gene: NA; V gene: TRBV29-1; J gene: TRBJ2-1; CDR3 protein: CSVPGANEQFF; CDR3 DNA: TGCAGCGTCCCGGGAGCTAATGAGCAGTTCTTC
clone size: NA; D gene: TRBD1; V gene: TRBV20-1; J gene: TRBJ1-2; CDR3 protein: CSARRTGDYGYTF; CDR3 DNA: TGCAGTGCTCGTAGGACAGGGGACTATGGCTACACCTTC
clone size: NA; D gene: NA; V gene: TRBV7-6; J gene: TRBJ1-5; CDR3 protein: CATGAPQHF; CDR3 DNA: TGTGCCACTGGGGCGCCCCAGCATTTT
clone size: NA; D gene: NA; V gene: TRBV20-1; J gene: TRBJ2-5; CDR3 protein: CSAADETQYF; CDR3 DNA: TGCAGTGCTGCGGATGAGACCCAGTACTTC
clone size: NA; D gene: NA; V gene: TRBV29-1; J gene: TRBJ2-1; CDR3 protein: CSVSPRGVSYNEQFF; CDR3 DNA: TGCAGCGTCAGCCCCAGGGGGGTCTCCTACAATGAGCAGTTCTTC
clone size: NA; D gene: TRBD1; V gene: TRBV28; J gene: TRBJ1-1; CDR3 protein: CASSLYTLPGQGFPEAFF; CDR3 DNA: TGTGCCAGCAGTTTATACACCCTCCCCGGACAGGGATTCCCTGAAGCTTTCTTT
clone size: once; D gene: NA; V gene: TRBV12-3/TRBV12-4; J gene: TRBJ2-6; CDR3 protein: CASSITGPPGANVLTF; CDR3 DNA: TGTGCCAGCAGCATAACCGGGCCGCCTGGGGCCAACGTCCTGACTTTC
clone size: once; D gene: NA; V gene: TRBV20-1; J gene: TRBJ2-5; CDR3 protein: CSALSIAEETQYF; CDR3 DNA: TGCAGTGCTCTCTCCATAGCGGAAGAGACCCAGTACTTC
clone size: NA; D gene: TRBD1; V gene: TRBV7-9; J gene: TRBJ1-4; CDR3 protein: CASSRGNRGLEKLFF; CDR3 DNA: TGTGCCAGCAGTCGGGGGAACAGGGGACTAGAAAAACTGTTTTTT
clone size: NA; D gene: NA; V gene: TRBV3-1; J gene: TRBJ2-7; CDR3 protein: CASSQSPRVGEQTF; CDR3 DNA: TGTGCCAGCAGCCAAAGTCCCCGCGTGGGGGAGCAGACCTTC
clone size: NA; D gene: NA; V gene: TRBV7-2; J gene: TRBJ2-5; CDR3 protein: CASSLVQGGAETQYF; CDR3 DNA: TGTGCCAGCAGCTTAGTTCAGGGCGGGGCAGAGACCCAGTACTTC
clone size: NA; D gene: TRBD2; V gene: TRBV20-1; J gene: TRBJ2-1; CDR3 protein: CSAFLAGLSYNEQFF; CDR3 DNA: TGCAGTGCTTTTCTAGCGGGCCTTTCCTACAATGAGCAGTTCTTC
clone size: NA; D gene: TRBD1; V gene: TRBV5-1; J gene: TRBJ2-7; CDR3 protein: CASSLDGTGGLWEQYF; CDR3 DNA: TGCGCCAGCAGCTTGGATGGGACAGGGGGCTTATGGGAGCAGTACTTC
clone size: NA; D gene: NA; V gene: TRBV14; J gene: TRBJ1-1; CDR3 protein: CASSSNLNTEAFF; CDR3 DNA: TGTGCCAGCAGCTCCAACCTGAACACTGAAGCTTTCTTT
clone size: NA; D gene: NA; V gene: TRBV30; J gene: TRBJ2-1; CDR3 protein: CARGTTQDNEQFF; CDR3 DNA: TGTGCCAGAGGTACCACTCAAGACAATGAGCAGTTCTTC
clone size: NA; D gene: NA; V gene: TRBV15; J gene: TRBJ2-7; CDR3 protein: CATSRDLMDSYEQYF; CDR3 DNA: TGTGCCACCAGCAGAGATCTCATGGACAGCTACGAGCAGTACTTC
clone size: NA; D gene: NA; V gene: TRBV30; J gene: TRBJ1-1; CDR3 protein: CAWSVPTGTRAEAFF; CDR3 DNA: TGTGCCTGGAGTGTTCCGACGGGAACTAGGGCTGAAGCTTTCTTT
clone size: NA; D gene: NA; V gene: TRBV29-1; J gene: TRBJ2-3; CDR3 protein: CSGLGAAGTDTQYF; CDR3 DNA: TGCAGCGGCCTCGGGGCCGCTGGCACAGATACGCAGTATTTT
clone size: NA; D gene: NA; V gene: TRBV7-9; J gene: TRBJ2-7; CDR3 protein: CASSLGISYEQYF; CDR3 DNA: TGTGCCAGCAGCTTAGGCATCTCCTACGAGCAGTACTTC
clone size: NA; D gene: TRBD2; V gene: TRBV3-1; J gene: TRBJ2-4; CDR3 protein: CASSQGTSGISLAKNIQYF; CDR3 DNA: TGTGCCAGCAGCCAGGGGACTAGCGGGATATCCTTAGCCAAAAACATTCAGTACTTC
clone size: NA; D gene: NA; V gene: TRBV25-1; J gene: TRBJ2-3; CDR3 protein: CASRNVGGDDTQYF; CDR3 DNA: TGTGCCAGCAGAAACGTGGGGGGAGACGATACGCAGTATTTT
clone size: once; D gene: TRBD2; V gene: TRBV20-1; J gene: TRBJ2-5; CDR3 protein: CSAITAGAWETQYF; CDR3 DNA: TGCAGTGCGATAACAGCGGGGGCGTGGGAGACCCAGTACTTC
clone size: NA; D gene: TRBD1; V gene: TRBV24-1; J gene: TRBJ2-6; CDR3 protein: CATSGKQGFGANVLTF; CDR3 DNA: TGTGCCACCAGTGGAAAACAGGGGTTCGGGGCCAACGTCCTGACTTTC
clone size: once; D gene: NA; V gene: TRBV7-9; J gene: TRBJ1-1; CDR3 protein: CASSYTGTEAFF; CDR3 DNA: TGTGCCAGCAGTTACACGGGAACTGAAGCTTTCTTT
clone size: NA; D gene: NA; V gene: TRBV6-1; J gene: TRBJ2-6; CDR3 protein: CASSGRPGSGANVLTF; CDR3 DNA: TGTGCCAGCAGTGGACGTCCTGGCTCTGGGGCCAACGTCCTGACTTTC
clone size: once; D gene: NA; V gene: TRBV7-9; J gene: TRBJ2-7; CDR3 protein: CASSFDGYSYEQYF; CDR3 DNA: TGTGCCAGCAGCTTCGACGGGTATTCCTACGAGCAGTACTTC
clone size: NA; D gene: TRBD2; V gene: TRBV7-9; J gene: TRBJ2-3; CDR3 protein: CASIRRGTSGRTSTDTQYF; CDR3 DNA: TGTGCCAGCATCCGCCGGGGGACTAGCGGGAGGACCAGCACAGATACGCAGTATTTT